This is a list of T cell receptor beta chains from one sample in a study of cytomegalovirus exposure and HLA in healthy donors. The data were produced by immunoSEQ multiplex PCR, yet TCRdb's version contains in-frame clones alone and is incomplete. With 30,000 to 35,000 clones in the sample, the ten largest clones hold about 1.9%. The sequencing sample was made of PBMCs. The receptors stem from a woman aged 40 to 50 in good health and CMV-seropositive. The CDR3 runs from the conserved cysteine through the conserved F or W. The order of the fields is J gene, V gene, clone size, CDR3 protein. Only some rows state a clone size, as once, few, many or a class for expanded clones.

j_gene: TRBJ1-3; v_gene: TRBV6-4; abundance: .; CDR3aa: CASRLLQGKRGNTIYF
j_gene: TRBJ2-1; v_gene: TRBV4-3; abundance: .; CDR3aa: CASSYGRASGSYEQFF
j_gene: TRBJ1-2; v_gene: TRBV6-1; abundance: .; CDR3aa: CASSEKETGGYTF
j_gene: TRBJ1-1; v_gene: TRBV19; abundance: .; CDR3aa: CASSWGLTEAFF
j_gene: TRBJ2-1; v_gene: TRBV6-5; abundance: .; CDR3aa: CASSYGLDDNEQFF
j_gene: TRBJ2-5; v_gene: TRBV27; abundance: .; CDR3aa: CASSLRASLAGGQQETQYF
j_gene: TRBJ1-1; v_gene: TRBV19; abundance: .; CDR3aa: CASSIAGPLNTEAFF
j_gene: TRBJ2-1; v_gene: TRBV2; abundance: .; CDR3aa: CASSPLSGRALYNEQFF
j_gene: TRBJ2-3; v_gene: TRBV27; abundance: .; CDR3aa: CASSLGGGTQYF
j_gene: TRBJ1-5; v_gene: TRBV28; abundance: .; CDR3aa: CASRPTQMRLSYSNQPQHF
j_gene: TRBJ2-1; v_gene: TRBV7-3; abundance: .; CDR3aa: CASSLRLGDNEQFF
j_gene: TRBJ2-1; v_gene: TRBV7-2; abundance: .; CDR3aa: CASSFFELTGEQFF
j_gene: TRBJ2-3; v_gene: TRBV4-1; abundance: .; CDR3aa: CASSQVSGGILFTQYF
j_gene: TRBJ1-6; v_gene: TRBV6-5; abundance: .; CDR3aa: CATRDRGNSPLHF
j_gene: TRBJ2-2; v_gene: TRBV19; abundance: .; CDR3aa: CASSAVAGFNTGELFF
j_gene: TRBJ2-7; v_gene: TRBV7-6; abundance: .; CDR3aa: CASSLGPTSGEQYF
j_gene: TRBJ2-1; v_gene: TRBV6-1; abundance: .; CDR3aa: CASSVSRNEQFF
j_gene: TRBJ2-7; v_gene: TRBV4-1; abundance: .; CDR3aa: CASSQDWAGAWEQYF
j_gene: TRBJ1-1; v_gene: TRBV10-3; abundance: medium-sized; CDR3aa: CAISGQGLNTEAFF
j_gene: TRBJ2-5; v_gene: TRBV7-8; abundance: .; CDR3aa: CASSLKRGRGETQYF
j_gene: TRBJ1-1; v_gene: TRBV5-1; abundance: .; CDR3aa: CASGLTGTTEAFF
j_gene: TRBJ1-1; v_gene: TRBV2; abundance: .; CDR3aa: CASLGQGTNEAFF
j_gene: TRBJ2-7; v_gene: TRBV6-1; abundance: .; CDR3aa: CASSGSTYEQYF
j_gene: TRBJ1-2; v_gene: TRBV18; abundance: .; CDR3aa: CASSPMQYYGYTF
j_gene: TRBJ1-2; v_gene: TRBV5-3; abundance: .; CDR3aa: CARSRAFRGYTF
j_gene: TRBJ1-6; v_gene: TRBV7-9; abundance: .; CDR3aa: CASSSGQGNNSPLHF
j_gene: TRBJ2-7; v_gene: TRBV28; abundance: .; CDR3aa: CASRVDSGKISYEQYF
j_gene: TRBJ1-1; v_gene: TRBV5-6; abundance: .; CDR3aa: CASSLGQGEYGTEAFF
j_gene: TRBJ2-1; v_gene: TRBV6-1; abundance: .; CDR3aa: CASSPGEGIF
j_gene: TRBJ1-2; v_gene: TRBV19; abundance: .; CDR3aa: CASSLRNRGNYGYTF
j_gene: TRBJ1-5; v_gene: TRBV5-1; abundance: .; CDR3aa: CASSLTGESNQPQHF
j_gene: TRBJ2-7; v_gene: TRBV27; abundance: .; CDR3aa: CASSSLATVSYEQYF
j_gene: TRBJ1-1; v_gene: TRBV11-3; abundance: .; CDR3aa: CASSLDGGTEAFF
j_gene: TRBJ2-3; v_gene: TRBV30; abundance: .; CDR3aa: CAWSAGAGAGTDTQYF
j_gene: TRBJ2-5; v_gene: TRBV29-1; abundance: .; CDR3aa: CSVGTGGGLGKETQYF
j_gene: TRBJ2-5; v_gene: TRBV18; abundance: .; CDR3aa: CASSFGLAGETQYF
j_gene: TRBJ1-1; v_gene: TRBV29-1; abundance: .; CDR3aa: CSGAGGGTEAFF
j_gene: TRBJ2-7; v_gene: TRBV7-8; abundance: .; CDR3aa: CASSHRRESSYEQYF
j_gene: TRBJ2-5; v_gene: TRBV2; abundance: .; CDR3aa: CASSRGAETQYF
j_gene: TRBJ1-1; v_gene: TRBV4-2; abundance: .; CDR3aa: CASSQELEGGWYTEAFF
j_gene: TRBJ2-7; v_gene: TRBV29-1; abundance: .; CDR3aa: CSVSDGAGKVNEQYF
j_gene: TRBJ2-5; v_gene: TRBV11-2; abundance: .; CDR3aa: CASSLAPTSGQETQYF
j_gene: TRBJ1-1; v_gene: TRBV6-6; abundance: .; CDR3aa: CASSYSADRGDTEAFF
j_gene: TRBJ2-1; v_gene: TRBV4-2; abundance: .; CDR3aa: CASSPSGINEQFF
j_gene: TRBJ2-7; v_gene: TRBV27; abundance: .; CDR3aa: CASRVLVAGGSYEQYF
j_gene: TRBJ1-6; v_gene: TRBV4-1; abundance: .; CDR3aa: CASSQEVAGRSPLHF
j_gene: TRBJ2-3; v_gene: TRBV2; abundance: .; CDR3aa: CASSAGLHADTQYF
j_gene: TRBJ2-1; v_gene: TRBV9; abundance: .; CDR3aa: CASSWDSYNEQFF
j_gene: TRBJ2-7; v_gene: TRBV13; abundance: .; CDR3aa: CASSLGVAVNPTYEQYF
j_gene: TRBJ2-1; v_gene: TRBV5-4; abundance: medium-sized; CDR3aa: CASSSDRADYNEQFF
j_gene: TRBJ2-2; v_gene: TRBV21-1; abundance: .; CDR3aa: CASSKDGTGKAGELFF
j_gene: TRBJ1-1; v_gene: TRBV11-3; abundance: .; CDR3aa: CASSPGTGNTEAFF
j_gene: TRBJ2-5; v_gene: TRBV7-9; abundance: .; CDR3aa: CASSAFGTGETQYF
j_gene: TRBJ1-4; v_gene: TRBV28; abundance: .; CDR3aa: CASTTMGGGVEKLFF
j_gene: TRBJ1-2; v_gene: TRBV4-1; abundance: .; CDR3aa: CASSQDPSRITGGYYGYTF
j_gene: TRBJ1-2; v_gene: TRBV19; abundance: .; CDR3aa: CASSIEGQGRGYTF
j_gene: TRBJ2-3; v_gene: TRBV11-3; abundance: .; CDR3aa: CASSFVSTDTQYF
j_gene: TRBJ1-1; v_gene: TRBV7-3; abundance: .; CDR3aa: CASSFNSDTEAFF
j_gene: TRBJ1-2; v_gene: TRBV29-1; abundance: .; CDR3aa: CSVEDPDRGWRGYTF
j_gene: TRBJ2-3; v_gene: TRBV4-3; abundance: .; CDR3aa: CASSQDEGTLQRTDTQYF